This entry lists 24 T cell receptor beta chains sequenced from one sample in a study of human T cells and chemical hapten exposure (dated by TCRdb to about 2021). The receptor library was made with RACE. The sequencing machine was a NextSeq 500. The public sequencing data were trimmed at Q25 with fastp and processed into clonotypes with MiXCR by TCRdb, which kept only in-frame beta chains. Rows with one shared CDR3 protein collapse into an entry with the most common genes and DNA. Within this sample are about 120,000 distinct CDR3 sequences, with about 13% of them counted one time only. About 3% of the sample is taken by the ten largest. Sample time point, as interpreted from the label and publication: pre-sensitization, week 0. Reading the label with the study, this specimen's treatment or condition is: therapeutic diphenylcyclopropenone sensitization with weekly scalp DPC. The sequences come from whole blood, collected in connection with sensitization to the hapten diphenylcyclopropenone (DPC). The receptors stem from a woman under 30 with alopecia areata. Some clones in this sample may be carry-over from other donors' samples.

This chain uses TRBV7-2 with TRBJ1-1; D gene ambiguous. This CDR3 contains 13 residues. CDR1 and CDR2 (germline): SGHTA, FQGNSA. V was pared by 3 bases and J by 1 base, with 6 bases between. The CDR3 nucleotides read TGTGCCAGCAGCTTCCGACCGAACACTGAAGCTTTCTTT. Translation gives CASSFRPNTEAFF.

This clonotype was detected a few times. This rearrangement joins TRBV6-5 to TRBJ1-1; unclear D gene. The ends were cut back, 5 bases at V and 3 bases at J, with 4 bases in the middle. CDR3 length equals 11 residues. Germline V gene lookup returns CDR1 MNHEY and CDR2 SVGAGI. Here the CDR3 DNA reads TGTGCCAGCAGTCGGGACACTGAAGCTTTCTTT. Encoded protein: CASSRDTEAFF.

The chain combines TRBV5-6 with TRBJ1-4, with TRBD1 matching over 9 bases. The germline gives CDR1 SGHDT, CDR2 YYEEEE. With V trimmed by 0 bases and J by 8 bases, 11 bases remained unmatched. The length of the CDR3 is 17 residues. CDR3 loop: CASSLAHNRDRDEKLFF. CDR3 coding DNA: TGTGCCAGCAGCTTGGCCCACAACCGGGACAGGGACGAAAAACTGTTTTTT.

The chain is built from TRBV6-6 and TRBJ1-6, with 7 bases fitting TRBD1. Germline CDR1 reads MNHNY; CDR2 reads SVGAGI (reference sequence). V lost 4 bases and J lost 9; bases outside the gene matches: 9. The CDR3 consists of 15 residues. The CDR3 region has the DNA TGTGCCAGCAGTTCACCTCGACAGGGTGGTTCACCCCTCCACTTT. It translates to CASSSPRQGGSPLHF.

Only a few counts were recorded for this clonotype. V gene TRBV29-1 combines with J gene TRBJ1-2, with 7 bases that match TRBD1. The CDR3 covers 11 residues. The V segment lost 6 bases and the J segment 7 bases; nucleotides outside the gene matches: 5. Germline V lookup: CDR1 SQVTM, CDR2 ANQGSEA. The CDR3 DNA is TGCAGCGTAGCCACAGGGGTTGGCTACACCTTC. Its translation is CSVATGVGYTF.

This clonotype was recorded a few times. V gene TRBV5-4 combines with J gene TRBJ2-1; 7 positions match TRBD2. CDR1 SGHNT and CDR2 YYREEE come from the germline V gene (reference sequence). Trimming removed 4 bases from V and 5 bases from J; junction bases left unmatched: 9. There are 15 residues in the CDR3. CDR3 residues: CASSPGVAGDNEQFF. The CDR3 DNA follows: TGTGCCAGCAGCCCCGGGGTAGCGGGTGACAATGAGCAGTTCTTC.

CDR3 sequence reads: CASSLVGGAIDEQFF. CDR3 bases: TGTGCCAGCAGCTTAGTCGGGGGGGCCATCGATGAGCAGTTCTTC. The V gene is TRBV7-2, the J gene TRBJ2-1, with 8 nucleotides matching TRBD2. With 1 base clipped from V and 8 bases from J, the junction kept 7 bases outside the gene matches. Germline CDR1 reads SGHTA; CDR2 reads FQGNSA. The CDR3 totals 15 residues.

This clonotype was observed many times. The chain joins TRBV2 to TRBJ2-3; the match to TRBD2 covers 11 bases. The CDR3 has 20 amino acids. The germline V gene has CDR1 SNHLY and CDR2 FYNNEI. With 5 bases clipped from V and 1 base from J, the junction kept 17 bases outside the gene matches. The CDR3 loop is CASSSRRSSGGVTGTDTQYF. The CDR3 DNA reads TGTGCCAGCAGTTCCAGAAGGAGTAGCGGGGGGGTGACTGGCACAGATACGCAGTATTTT.

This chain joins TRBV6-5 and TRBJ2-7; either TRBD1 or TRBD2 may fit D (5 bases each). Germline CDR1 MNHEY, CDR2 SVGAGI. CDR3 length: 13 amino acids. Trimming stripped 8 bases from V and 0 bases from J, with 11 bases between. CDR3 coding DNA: TGTGCCAGCGGGGGAGACAGCTCCTACGAGCAGTACTTC. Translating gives CASGGDSSYEQYF.

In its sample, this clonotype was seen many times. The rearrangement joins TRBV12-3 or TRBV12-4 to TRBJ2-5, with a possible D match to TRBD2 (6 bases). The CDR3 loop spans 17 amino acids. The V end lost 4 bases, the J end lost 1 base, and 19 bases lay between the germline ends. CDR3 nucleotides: TGTGCCAGCAGTTCGCCGCCCGGGAGAGCAGGCCAAGAGACCCAGTACTTC. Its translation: CASSSPPGRAGQETQYF.

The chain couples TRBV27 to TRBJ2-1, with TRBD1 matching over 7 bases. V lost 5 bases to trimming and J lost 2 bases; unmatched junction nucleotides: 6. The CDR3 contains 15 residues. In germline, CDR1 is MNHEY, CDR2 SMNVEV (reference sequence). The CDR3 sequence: CASSREGAPYNEQFF. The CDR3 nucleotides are TGTGCCAGCAGTCGAGAGGGGGCCCCCTACAATGAGCAGTTCTTC.

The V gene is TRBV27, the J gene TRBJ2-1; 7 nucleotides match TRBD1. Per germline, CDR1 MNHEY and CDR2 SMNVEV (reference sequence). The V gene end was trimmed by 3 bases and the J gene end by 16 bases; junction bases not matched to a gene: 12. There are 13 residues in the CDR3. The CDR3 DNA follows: TGTGCCAGCAGTTTCGACAGGGCTAGTGCCGATTTCTTC. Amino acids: CASSFDRASADFF.

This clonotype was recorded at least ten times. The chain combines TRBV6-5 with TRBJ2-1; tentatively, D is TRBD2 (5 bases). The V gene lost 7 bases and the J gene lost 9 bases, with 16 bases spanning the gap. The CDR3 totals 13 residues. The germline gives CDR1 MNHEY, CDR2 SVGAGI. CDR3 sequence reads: CASKSVATTEQFF. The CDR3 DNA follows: TGTGCCAGCAAATCGGTAGCGACTACTGAGCAGTTCTTC.

CDR3 coding DNA: TGCGCCAGCAGCCCTGGGACAGGGAGGCGCAGGAGCAATCAGCCCCAGCATTTT. Translation: CASSPGTGRRRSNQPQHF. The chain joins TRBV4-3 to TRBJ1-5, with TRBD1 matching over 9 bases. Germline V gene data show CDR1 as LGHNA and CDR2 as YSLEER. The ends lost 4 bases at V and 1 base at J; junction bases unmatched: 11. This CDR3 has 18 amino acids.

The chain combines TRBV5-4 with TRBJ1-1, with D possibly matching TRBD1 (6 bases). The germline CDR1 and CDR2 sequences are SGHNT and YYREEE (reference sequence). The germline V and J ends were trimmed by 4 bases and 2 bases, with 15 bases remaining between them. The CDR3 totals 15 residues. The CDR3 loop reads CASSGPGTKNTEAFF. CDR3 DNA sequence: TGTGCCAGCAGCGGACCCGGGACAAAAAACACTGAAGCTTTCTTT.

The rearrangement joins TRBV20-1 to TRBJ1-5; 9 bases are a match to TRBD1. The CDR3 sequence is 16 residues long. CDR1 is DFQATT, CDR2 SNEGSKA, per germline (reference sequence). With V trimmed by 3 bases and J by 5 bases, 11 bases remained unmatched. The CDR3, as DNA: TGCAGTGCTAGGGTAGAAACAGGGGGCGACTATCAGCCCCAGCATTTT. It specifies CSARVETGGDYQPQHF.

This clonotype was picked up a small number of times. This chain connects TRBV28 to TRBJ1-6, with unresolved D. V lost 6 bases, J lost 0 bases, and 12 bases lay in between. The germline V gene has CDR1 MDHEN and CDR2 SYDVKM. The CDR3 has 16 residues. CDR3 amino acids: CASRYQSSSYNSPLHF. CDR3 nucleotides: TGTGCCAGCAGATACCAGTCGAGCTCCTATAATTCACCCCTCCACTTT.

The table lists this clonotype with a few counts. CDR3 region: CASSLQGARYEQYF. The CDR3 nucleotides read TGTGCCAGCAGCTTACAGGGGGCGCGTTACGAGCAGTACTTC. The gene calls are TRBV11-2 and TRBJ2-7; 8 bases map to TRBD1. Trimming removed 2 bases from V and 4 bases from J; junction bases left unmatched: 4. The germline V gene encodes CDR1 SGHAT and CDR2 FQNNGV. CDR3 length: 14 residues.

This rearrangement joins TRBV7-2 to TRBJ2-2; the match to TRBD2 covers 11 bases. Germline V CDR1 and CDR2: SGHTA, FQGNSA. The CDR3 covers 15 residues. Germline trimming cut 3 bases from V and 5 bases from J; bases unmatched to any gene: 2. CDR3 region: CASSFRLAGTGELFF. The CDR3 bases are TGTGCCAGCAGCTTTAGACTAGCGGGGACCGGGGAGCTGTTTTTT.

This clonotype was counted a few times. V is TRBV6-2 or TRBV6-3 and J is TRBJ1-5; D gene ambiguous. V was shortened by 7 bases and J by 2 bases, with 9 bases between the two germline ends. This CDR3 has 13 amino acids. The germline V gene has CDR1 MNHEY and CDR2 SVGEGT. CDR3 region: CASTRTGNQPQHF. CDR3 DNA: TGTGCCAGCACCCGGACTGGCAATCAGCCCCAGCATTTT.

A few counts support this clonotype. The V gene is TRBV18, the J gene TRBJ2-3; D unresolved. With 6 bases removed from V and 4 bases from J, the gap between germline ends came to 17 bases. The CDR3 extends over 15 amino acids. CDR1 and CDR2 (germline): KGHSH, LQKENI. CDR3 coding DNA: TGTGCCAGCTCCCTCGTCGCAGTTTCCGCAGATACGCAGTATTTT. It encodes CASSLVAVSADTQYF. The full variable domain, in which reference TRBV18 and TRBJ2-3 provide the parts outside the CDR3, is NAGVMQNPRHLVRRRGQEARLRCSPMKGHSHVYWYRQLPEEGLKFMVYLQKENIIDESGMPKERFSAEFPKEGPSILRIQQVVRGDSAAYFCASSLVAVSADTQYFGPGTRLTVL.

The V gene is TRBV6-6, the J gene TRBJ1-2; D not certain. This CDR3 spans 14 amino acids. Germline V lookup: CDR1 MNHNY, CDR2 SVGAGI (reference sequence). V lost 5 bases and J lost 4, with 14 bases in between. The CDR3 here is CASSHDGRPYGYTF. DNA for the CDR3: TGTGCCAGCAGTCATGATGGGCGACCCTATGGCTACACCTTC.

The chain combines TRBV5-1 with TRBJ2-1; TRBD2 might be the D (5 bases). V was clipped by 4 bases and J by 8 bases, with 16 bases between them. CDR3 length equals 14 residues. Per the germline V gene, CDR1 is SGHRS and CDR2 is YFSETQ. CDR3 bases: TGCGCCAGCAGCCCCGGCGAGGGTACAGATGAGCAGTTCTTC. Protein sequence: CASSPGEGTDEQFF.

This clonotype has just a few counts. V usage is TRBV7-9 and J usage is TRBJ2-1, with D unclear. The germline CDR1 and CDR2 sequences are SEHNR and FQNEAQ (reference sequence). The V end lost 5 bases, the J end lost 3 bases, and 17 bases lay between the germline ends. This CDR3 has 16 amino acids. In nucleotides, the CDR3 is TGTGCCAGCAGCCAGACTTCCCCACCACGCTACAATGAGCAGTTCTTC. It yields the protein CASSQTSPPRYNEQFF.